Listed here are 8 T cell receptor beta chains from one sample, sequenced in a study of vaccination effects on CD4 cells after COVID-19. Profiling relied on immunoSEQ multiplex PCR, and the TCRdb table lists in-frame clones only, not all of them. Of under 55,000 clones listed, approximately 79% are singletons. Expansion with viral peptide pools was applied to antigen-specific CD4+ T cells by the ViraFEST assay prior to sequencing. CD4+ T cell isolation took place after approximately 11 days of culture. Having tested negative for nucleocapsid antibodies, the vaccine recipients showed no prior SARS-CoV-2 infection. Antigens for these TCRs are unknown. The material sequenced was CD4+ T cells from PBMCs cultured with HCoV-OC43 spike peptides, taken before COVID-19 vaccination. The subset was: HCoV-OC43 spike overlapping peptide pool stimulation. These receptors were taken from a human donor who received a COVID-19 vaccine.

The rearrangement joins TRBV30 to TRBJ1-4; D ambiguous. Germline V gene lookup returns CDR1 GTSNPN and CDR2 SVGIG (reference sequence). V was pared by 2 bases and J by 8 bases, with 12 bases between. The CDR3 contains 13 residues. CDR3 loop: CAWSRYRLEKLFF. The CDR3 region has the DNA TGTGCCTGGAGTCGGTATCGGCTGGAAAAACTGTTTTTT. The full variable domain, with the rest looked up from reference TRBV30 and TRBJ1-4, is SQTIHQWPATLVQPVGSPLSLECTVEGTSNPNLYWYRQAAGRGLQLLFYSVGIGQISSEVPQNLSASRPQDRQFILSSKKLLLSDSGFYLCAWSRYRLEKLFFGSGTQLSVL.

This chain links TRBV28 with TRBJ1-5; tentatively, D is TRBD1 (5 bases). V was cut by 7 bases and J by 1 base, with 20 bases left in between. The CDR3 loop spans 17 amino acids. Germline V gene data show CDR1 as MDHEN and CDR2 as SYDVKM. CDR3 protein: CASKSPGQGRSNQPQHF. The CDR3 nucleotides are TGTGCCAGCAAATCTCCAGGACAAGGGCGCAGCAATCAGCCCCAGCATTTT.

The chain's CDR3 is CASSLTLGGQGYTF. As DNA, the CDR3 is TGTGCCAGCAGCTTAACCCTCGGGGGCCAAGGCTACACCTTC. The chain has TRBV7-9 and TRBJ1-2, with a possible D match to TRBD1 (6 bases). Germline assignment: CDR1 SEHNR and CDR2 FQNEAQ (reference sequence). V lost 2 bases, J lost 8 bases, and 15 bases lay in between. This CDR3 region has 14 residues.

This sequence joins TRBV29-1 and TRBJ2-3; the match to TRBD2 covers 8 bases. Germline loops: CDR1 SQVTM, CDR2 ANQGSEA. The CDR3 extends over 11 amino acids. With V trimmed by 3 bases and J by 8 bases, 1 base remained unmatched. The CDR3 DNA is TGCAGCGTTGACAGCGGGGGTACGCAGTATTTT. It yields the protein CSVDSGGTQYF.

V gene TRBV11-2 combines with J gene TRBJ1-5; D might be TRBD1 (5 bases). Germline V gene data show CDR1 as SGHAT and CDR2 as FQNNGV. Deletions cut 4 bases from V and 7 bases from J, with 14 bases between. The CDR3 length is 14 residues. CDR3 nucleotides: TGTGCCAGCAGCTCCTCCCGGGACGTACAGCCCCAGCATTTT. This sequence encodes CASSSSRDVQPQHF.

The chain combines TRBV18 with TRBJ2-3, with TRBD2 identical over 7 bases. Trimming took 2 bases from V and 4 from J; bases not matched to a gene: 3. Per the germline V gene, CDR1 is KGHSH and CDR2 is LQKENI. This CDR3 has 14 residues. The CDR3 DNA reads as TGTGCCAGCTCACCAGGGGGGGAGCCAGATACGCAGTATTTT. This encodes CASSPGGEPDTQYF.

This chain connects TRBV6-5 to TRBJ1-2; D gene ambiguous. V shed 0 bases and J shed 8 bases, with 10 bases lying between them. CDR1 is MNHEY and CDR2 is SVGAGI in the germline V gene. CDR3 length: 13 residues. The CDR3 protein is CASSYSAGEGYTF. The DNA for the CDR3 is TGTGCCAGCAGTTACTCCGCAGGCGAAGGCTACACCTTC.

The rearrangement uses TRBV10-1 and TRBJ1-3; perhaps TRBD1 as D (6 bases). V lost 3 bases and J lost 2, with 11 bases in between. CDR1 WNHNN and CDR2 SYGVQD come from the germline V gene (reference sequence). The CDR3 loop spans 15 amino acids. The CDR3 here is CASSDGQGTGNTIYF. The CDR3 bases are TGCGCCAGCAGTGATGGGCAGGGGACTGGAAACACCATATATTTT.